Listed below are T cell receptor beta chains from one sample, sequenced in a study of blood T cell repertoires in COVID-19. Profiling relied on immunoSEQ multiplex PCR, and the TCRdb table lists in-frame clones only, not all of them. The data show roughly 75,000 clones, approximately 90% seen once. Specimen: peripheral blood. These receptor sequences come from a man between 60 and 70 years old with acute or convalescent COVID-19. The CDR3 runs from the conserved cysteine through the conserved F or W. D genes are given only for firm matches. Size is stated for part of the rows, as once, few or many counts, or as a class when the clone is expanded.

j_call v_call clone_size d_call cdr3_aa cdr3_nt
TRBJ1-4 TRBV21-1 - - CASPPGQGARTEKLFF TGTGCCAGCCCACCGGGACAGGGGGCCCGTACTGAAAAACTGTTTTTT
TRBJ1-1 TRBV20-1 - - CSASFFGQGAFF -
TRBJ2-7 TRBV20-1 - TRBD2 CSASMLAGGPWSEQYF TGCAGTGCTAGTATGCTAGCGGGAGGGCCATGGAGCGAGCAGTACTTC
TRBJ1-6 TRBV4-1 - TRBD1 CASSQGSDRSYNSPLHF TGCGCCAGCAGCCAAGGGTCGGACAGGTCCTATAATTCACCCCTCCACTTT
TRBJ1-2 TRBV28 - TRBD1 CASRVGQPYYGYTF TGTGCCAGCAGGGTGGGACAGCCCTACTATGGCTACACCTTC
TRBJ2-1 TRBV6-5 - - CASRGLGTRYNEQFF TGTGCCAGCAGAGGCCTTGGGACACGATACAATGAGCAGTTCTTC
TRBJ2-1 TRBV12-5 - TRBD2 CASGPKRLAGGKYNEQFF TGTGCTAGTGGCCCTAAAAGACTAGCGGGGGGGAAATACAATGAGCAGTTCTTC
TRBJ2-5 TRBV19 - - CASSIPGETQYF TGTGCCAGTAGTATCCCCGGGGAGACCCAGTACTTC
TRBJ2-3 TRBV5-1 - TRBD1 CASSLEGTGEFDTQYF TGCGCCAGCAGCTTGGAGGGGACAGGGGAGTTTGATACGCAGTATTTT
TRBJ1-5 TRBV7-8 - TRBD1 CASSRGQGRQPQHF TGTGCCAGCAGCCGAGGACAGGGGAGACAGCCCCAGCATTTT
TRBJ2-6 TRBV29-1 - TRBD2 CSVVGRESGANVLTF TGCAGCGTTGTAGGGCGGGAGTCCGGGGCCAACGTCCTGACTTTC
TRBJ2-5 TRBV5-1 - - CASSFSQQETQYF TGCGCCAGCAGCTTCTCGCAGCAAGAGACCCAGTACTTC
TRBJ2-1 TRBV3-1/TRBV3-2 - TRBD2 CASSLPPAAGGNEQFF TGTGCCAGCAGTCTCCCTCCTGCGGCGGGAGGAAATGAGCAGTTCTTC
TRBJ2-3 TRBV3-1/TRBV3-2 - TRBD2 CASSHWTSGGTQYF TGTGCCAGCAGCCACTGGACTAGCGGGGGTACGCAGTATTTT
TRBJ1-1 TRBV5-1 few - CASSLASGANTEAFF TGCGCCAGCAGCTTGGCATCAGGGGCGAACACTGAAGCTTTCTTT
TRBJ1-4 TRBV19 - - CASSIRSSTLANEKLFF TGTGCCAGTAGTATTAGGAGCTCTACCCTGGCTAATGAAAAACTGTTTTTT
TRBJ2-5 TRBV7-3 - TRBD1 CASSLNNPGTEETQYF TGTGCCAGCAGCTTGAATAATCCCGGGACAGAAGAGACCCAGTACTTC
TRBJ2-2 TRBV10-3 - TRBD1 CAISGQGRDTGELFF TGTGCCATCAGTGGACAGGGTAGGGACACCGGGGAGCTGTTTTTT
TRBJ2-7 TRBV6-4 once - CASIKGLGSYEQYF TGTGCCAGCATTAAGGGACTCGGTTCCTACGAGCAGTACTTC
TRBJ2-7 TRBV9 - TRBD1 CASSGDRTYEQYF TGTGCCAGCAGCGGGGACAGGACCTACGAGCAGTACTTC
TRBJ2-2 TRBV2 - TRBD2 CASGVLASGSVTGELFF TGTGCCAGCGGAGTACTGGCTAGCGGGAGTGTCACCGGGGAGCTGTTTTTT
TRBJ2-7 TRBV27 once - CASRLLGGNGEQYF TGTGCCAGCAGACTCCTCGGGGGAAACGGGGAGCAGTACTTC
TRBJ2-2 TRBV7-9 - TRBD1 CASSLAGYRGTDTGELFF TGTGCCAGCAGCTTAGCGGGGTACAGGGGTACGGACACCGGGGAGCTGTTTTTT
TRBJ2-2 TRBV5-1 - - CASIEAGELFF TGCGCCAGCATTGAAGCTGGGGAGCTGTTTTTT
TRBJ2-2 TRBV10-2 - TRBD2 CASSKSGGEAGELFF TGCGCCAGCAGTAAATCGGGAGGTGAGGCCGGGGAGCTGTTTTTT
TRBJ1-6 TRBV30 - - CAYDTGTNSPLHF TGTGCCTACGACACAGGGACGAATTCACCCCTCCACTTT
TRBJ2-2 TRBV3-1/TRBV3-2 - TRBD1 CASSTRTGFGELFF TGTGCCAGCAGCACCCGGACAGGGTTCGGGGAGCTGTTTTTT
TRBJ1-1 TRBV5-4 - - CASSSGRGMYTEAFF TGTGCCAGCAGCTCAGGAAGGGGGATGTACACTGAAGCTTTCTTT
TRBJ1-1 TRBV30 - - CAWSRGKNTEAFF TGTGCCTGGAGTAGGGGCAAGAACACTGAAGCTTTCTTT
TRBJ2-1 TRBV3-1/TRBV3-2 - TRBD2 CASSPYPSGRTLGEQFF TGTGCCAGCAGCCCCTACCCTAGCGGGAGGACTCTCGGTGAGCAGTTCTTC